This record covers a single T cell receptor (beta chain). This clonotype appeared a few times. Its antigen is still unknown. Per-nucleotide qualities are absent, and no much larger clonotype sits a single base away. This sample was taken from a study of response to subunit inactivated influenza vaccine (dated by TCRdb to between 2017 and 2018). Regarding the study in general: Deep quantitative profiling of the T cell receptor repertoire was used in the study to follow responses to a trivalent subunit inactivated influenza vaccine.

Libraries were made using RT-PCR. The sequencing machine was an Illumina HiSeq 2500. TCRdb itself trimmed the public reads at Q25 with fastp, ran MiXCR and retained productive beta chains. Every distinct CDR3 protein forms one entry, paired with its most common genes and DNA. The table for this sample lists 500,000 to 600,000 distinct CDR3 sequences; less than 15% of them were counted only once. The ten largest clones take up 11% of the sample. The CDR3 measures 14 amino acids from cysteine to phenylalanine. The read is trimmed to its CDR3 DNA, 42 bases read in frame from base 1. V lost 6 bases and J lost 4 bases; the stretch between them is 15 bases long. Results the study describes overall, beyond this receptor: It was suggested by the authors that each seasonal influenza vaccination may recruit only a limited number of new T cells.

The chain is made from TRBV12-3 or TRBV12-4 and TRBJ1-2, with an unclear D gene assignment. The specimen was PBMCs from blood, collected 12 days after vaccination. This receptor was identified in a man over 45 who received an inactivated influenza vaccine. Donor details come from another sample of the same person, matched by shared clones. CDR3 region: CASSHLGRGYGYTF. The bases are TGTGCCAGCAGCCACCTCGGCAGAGGCTATGGCTACACCTTC.